Reported below is one T cell receptor (beta chain). Its matching antigen is unknown. The sample comes from a study of cytomegalovirus exposure and HLA in healthy donors. Broader study findings: TCR beta sequences reportedly predicted most subjects' HLA-A and HLA-B alleles accurately. Most TCRs appeared rarely, but some public TCRs recurred in many donors.

Donors in the study were healthy people who gave bone marrow. Both 60 Vbeta primers and 13 Jbeta primers went into the PCR. Study processing details: Unique TCR beta chains numbered approximately 80 million in a later analysis, with around 12 million shared. Measured with immunoSEQ multiplex PCR; TCRdb has only the in-frame clones, and not every one. V, J and clone size were drawn from that table, and D and trimming were deduced from the DNA. In the table there are around 140,000 clones, around two thirds of which are singletons. Trimming cost V 4 bases and J 0 bases; bases outside gene matches: 2. The germline V gene has CDR1 MDHEN and CDR2 SYDVKM. The CDR3 covers 14 residues.

The source is a male donor in good health and CMV-seronegative. Sequencing was carried out using PBMCs. The V call is TRBV28, the J call TRBJ2-7; TRBD1 aligns across 8 bases. CDR3 nucleotide sequence: TGTGCCAGCAGTTCAGGGGGCTTCTCCTACGAGCAGTACTTC. Translating gives CASSSGGFSYEQYF.